The rows below give T cell receptor beta chains drawn from one sample of a study of shared clonotypes between healthy human individuals. The method was immunoSEQ multiplex PCR; TCRdb's version includes in-frame clones alone and lacks a portion of them. The sample shows a few million clones, 80% to 95% of them seen only once. The material sequenced was naive CD4+ T cells from PBMCs. The receptors shown here come from a man younger than 35 in good health. Some clones in this sample may be carry-over from other donors' samples. CDR3s include the opening cysteine and the closing phenylalanine or tryptophan. A D gene is named only where the DNA matches it firmly. Clone size is given for some rows only: seen once, a few or many times, or a class if the clone is expanded.

>once|TRBJ1-2|TRBV30|TRBD1
TGTGCCTGGAGGCCCCCGGGACAGGGGGCCGGGGGCTACACCTTC
CAWRPPGQGAGGYTF
>-|TRBJ1-5|TRBV19|-
TGTGCCAGTAGTACTCCGGGACCCGGCAATCAGCCCCAGCATTTT
CASSTPGPGNQPQHF
>-|TRBJ2-5|TRBV7-9|-
TGTGCCAGCAGCTTTGGAGAGACCCAGTACTTC
CASSFGETQYF
>-|TRBJ1-5|TRBV28|-
TGTGCCAGCACCTTCCCACCGGGGGCTAGGGGCAATCAGCCCCAGCATTTT
CASTFPPGARGNQPQHF
>-|TRBJ1-1|TRBV10-3|-
TGTGCCATCAGGGGTGGAACTGAAGCTTTCTTT
CAIRGGTEAFF
>-|TRBJ2-2|TRBV29-1|TRBD2
TGCAGCGTGGGACTAGCGGGAGAAATGACCGGGGAGCTGTTTTTT
CSVGLAGEMTGELFF
>-|TRBJ1-2|TRBV18|-
TGTGCCAGCTCACCACGGGCAAGGGAAGCTAACTATGGCTACACCTTC
CASSPRAREANYGYTF
>-|TRBJ2-3|TRBV28|-
TGTGCCAGCAGTTTCGACGCCGCCGTGCCACAGGGTCTGAGCACAGATACGCAGTATTTT
CASSFDAAVPQGLSTDTQYF
>-|TRBJ1-1|TRBV7-9|TRBD1
TGTGCCAGCAGCTTAGGACAGGGGCCCACTGAAGCTTTCTTT
CASSLGQGPTEAFF
>few|TRBJ1-1|TRBV10-1|-
TGCGCCAGCAAAGACAGGTTGAACACTGAAGCTTTCTTT
CASKDRLNTEAFF
>-|TRBJ2-3|TRBV5-1|TRBD2
TGCGCCAGCAGCCTAGGGACTAGCGGGAGAGCCGATACGCAGTATTTT
CASSLGTSGRADTQYF
>once|TRBJ2-7|TRBV28|-
TGTGCCAGCAGGACGGGGAGTGAGCAGTACTTC
CASRTGSEQYF
>-|TRBJ1-2|TRBV4-2|-
TGTGCCAGCAGCCAACCAGGGCGAGGCTACACCTTC
CASSQPGRGYTF
>-|TRBJ2-7|TRBV28|-
TGTGCCAGCAGTCCCAACACCCCGACAGTAACTATCTTCTACGAGCAGTACTTC
CASSPNTPTVTIFYEQYF
>-|TRBJ2-1|TRBV7-2|TRBD1
TGTGCCAGCAGTAGACAGGGCGGAAACAATGAGCAGTTCTTC
CASSRQGGNNEQFF
>-|TRBJ2-6|TRBV7-9|-
TGTGCCAGCAGCGACCCCTCTGGGGCCAACGTCCTGACTTTC
CASSDPSGANVLTF
>-|TRBJ2-7|TRBV4-3|TRBD2
TGCGCCAGCAGCCTATACACCGGGACTAGCGGCTCCTACGAGCAGTACTTC
CASSLYTGTSGSYEQYF